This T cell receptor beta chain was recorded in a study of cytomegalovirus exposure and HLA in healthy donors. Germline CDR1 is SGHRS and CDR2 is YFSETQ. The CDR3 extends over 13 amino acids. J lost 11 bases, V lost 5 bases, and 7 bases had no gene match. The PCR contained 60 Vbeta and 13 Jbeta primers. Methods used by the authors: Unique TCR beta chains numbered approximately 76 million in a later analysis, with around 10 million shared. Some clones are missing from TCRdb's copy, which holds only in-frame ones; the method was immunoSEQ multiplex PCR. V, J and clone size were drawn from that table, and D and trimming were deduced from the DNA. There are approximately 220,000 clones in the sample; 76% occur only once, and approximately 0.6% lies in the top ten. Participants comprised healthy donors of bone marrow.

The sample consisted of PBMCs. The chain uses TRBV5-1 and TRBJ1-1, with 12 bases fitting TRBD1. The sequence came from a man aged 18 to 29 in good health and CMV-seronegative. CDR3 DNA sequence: TGCGCCAGCAGGGACCGGGACAGGGGGCGTGCTTTCTTT. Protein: CASRDRDRGRAFF.